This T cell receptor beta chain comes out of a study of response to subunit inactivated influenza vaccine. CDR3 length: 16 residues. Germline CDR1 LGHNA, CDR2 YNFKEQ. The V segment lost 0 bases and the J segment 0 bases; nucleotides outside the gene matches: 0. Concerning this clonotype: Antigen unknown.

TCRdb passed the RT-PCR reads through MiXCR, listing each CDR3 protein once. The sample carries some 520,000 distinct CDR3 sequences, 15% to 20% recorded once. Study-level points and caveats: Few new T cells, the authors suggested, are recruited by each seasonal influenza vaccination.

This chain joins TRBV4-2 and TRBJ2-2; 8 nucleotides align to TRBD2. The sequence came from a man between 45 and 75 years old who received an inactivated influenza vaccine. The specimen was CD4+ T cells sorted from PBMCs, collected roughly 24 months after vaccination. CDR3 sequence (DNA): TGTGCCAGCAGCCAAGAAGCGGGAGCGAACACCGGGGAGCTGTTTTTT. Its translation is CASSQEAGANTGELFF.